These 5 T cell receptor beta chains were sequenced from one sample in a study of early T cells in non-severe SARS-CoV-2 infection. TCRdb redid the calling of the 5' RACE reads with MiXCR, one entry per CDR3 protein. This sample has roughly 100,000 distinct CDR3 sequences, with around 12% found just once. Sequenced: whole blood. Receptors were obtained from an adult who was a healthcare worker with PCR-confirmed SARS-CoV-2 infection or an uninfected control (not recorded which).

The gene calls are TRBV6-1 and TRBJ1-3; 8 bases fit TRBD1. The CDR3 totals 15 residues. Trimming removed 4 bases from V and 0 bases from J; junction bases left unmatched: 2. CDR1 is MNHNS, CDR2 SASEGT, per germline. CDR3 region: CASSGGTGSGNTIYF. Here the CDR3 DNA reads TGTGCCAGCAGTGGGGGGACAGGCTCTGGAAACACCATATATTTT.

The chain employs TRBV20-1 and TRBJ2-7; D might be TRBD1 or TRBD2, each matching 5 bases. V was pared by 3 bases and J by 6 bases, with 9 bases between. CDR1 and CDR2 (germline): DFQATT, SNEGSKA (reference sequence). The CDR3 spans 11 residues. CDR3 amino acids: CSASDGTEQYF. CDR3 coding DNA: TGCAGTGCTAGTGACGGGACCGAGCAGTACTTC.

This chain links TRBV2 with TRBJ2-1; D possibly corresponds to TRBD2 (5 bases). There are 15 residues in the CDR3. Germline loops: CDR1 SNHLY, CDR2 FYNNEI. The V end was cut by 6 bases, the J end by 6 bases, with 18 bases between. The CDR3: CASSRPNRSGNEQFF. CDR3 in DNA: TGTGCCAGCAGCCGACCTAACCGAAGCGGCAATGAGCAGTTCTTC.

V gene TRBV20-1 combines with J gene TRBJ1-3; D is perhaps TRBD1 (6 bases). Germline CDR1 reads DFQATT; CDR2 reads SNEGSKA (reference sequence). Trimming took 3 bases from V and 6 from J, leaving 15 bases between them. The CDR3 contains 14 residues. CDR3 DNA: TGCAGTGCTAGCCCCGGACAGCGGGCAAACACCATATATTTT. This codes for CSASPGQRANTIYF.

This clonotype was recorded at least ten times. The genes are TRBV7-2 and TRBJ2-4, with D unresolved. Per germline, CDR1 SGHTA and CDR2 FQGNSA. The V end was cut by 3 bases, the J end by 5 bases, with 5 bases between. This CDR3 is 12 amino acids long. The CDR3 reads CASSFIENIQYF. Here the CDR3 DNA reads TGTGCCAGCAGCTTCATAGAAAACATTCAGTACTTC.